The clone carrying this T cell receptor beta chain was recorded once. Germline V gene data show CDR1 as LNHNV and CDR2 as YYDKDF (reference sequence). This CDR3 comprises 17 residues. V shed 0 bases, J shed 2 bases, and the junction held 4 bases outside the gene matches. Produced via immunoSEQ multiplex PCR; TCRdb's table is partial and in-frame only. The table includes approximately 79,000 clones, more than 90% detected once. This sample is drawn from a study of T cell changes during pregnancy in multiple sclerosis. This clonotype originated in a female donor with multiple sclerosis, enrolled in a pregnancy study. Source: CD4+ T cells from peripheral blood mononuclear cells, taken before pregnancy. V and J are TRBV15 and TRBJ2-3, with 11 bases fitting TRBD2. CDR3 in amino acids: CATSRDLAGGLTDTQYF. The CDR3 DNA is TGTGCCACCAGCAGAGACCTAGCGGGGGGCCTCACAGATACGCAGTATTTT. Combining the CDR3 with reference TRBV15 and TRBJ2-3 gives the whole variable domain DAMVIQNPRYQVTQFGKPVTLSCSQTLNHNVMYWYQQKSSQAPKLLFHYYDKDFNNEADTPDNFQSRRPNTSFCFLDIRSPGLGDTAMYLCATSRDLAGGLTDTQYFGPGTRLTVL.